This T cell receptor beta chain was sequenced during a study of memory CD4+ T cells and cytomegalovirus serostatus. About the research overall: Donors were healthy Belgian adults, fewer than ten CMV seropositive and about 24 seronegative.

Single viable CD3+CD4+CD8-CD45RO+ cells were sorted as the memory CD4+ T cells. After thawing, CD4+ T cells were positively selected. The table came from immunoSEQ multiplex PCR; TCRdb's copy has only in-frame clones and leaves some out. The sample holds 25,000 to 30,000 clones, about 71% seen once. CDR3 size: 13 residues. V was shortened by 6 bases and J by 4 bases, with 12 bases between the two germline ends. CDR1 is WSHSY, CDR2 SAAADI, per germline. Study-wide results and caveats: A US-trained random forest predicted CMV serostatus with median AUC roughly 0.91. Suggested: most of the CMV-linked TCR signature lies in CD4+ memory cells.

As regards this clone: The antigen remains unidentified.

This chain links TRBV10-2 with TRBJ1-1, with D perhaps matching TRBD1 (6 bases). Sequencing input: memory CD4+ T cells from blood. This clonotype originated in an adult in good health and CMV-seronegative. CDR3 amino acids: CASRETGSTEAFF. The CDR3 bases are TGCGCCAGCAGAGAAACAGGGAGCACTGAAGCTTTCTTT.